The present entry profiles one TCR beta chain with its context. Deletions cut 2 bases from V and 4 bases from J, with 18 bases between. The CDR3 totals 16 residues. CDR1 and CDR2 (germline): SGHDN, FVKESK. This sample was taken from a study of blood T cell repertoires in COVID-19. Study information: The study drew acute and convalescent COVID-19 samples from the United States, Italy and Spain.

Individuals drawn from around 24 US areas were roughly 18 to 95 years old. Assignments of participants to cohorts depended upon their own reported clinical history. Study processing details: Quantification of nucleated cells was approximated via reference gene primer amplification. Clones were read by immunoSEQ multiplex PCR, and TCRdb kept only the in-frame ones, dropping some. The V and J calls and clone size come from that table; D and trimming were worked out from the DNA. This table holds about 400,000 clones, 70% to 90% found once. The TCR sequence derives from a woman in her forties with acute COVID-19. J is TRBJ2-7 and V is TRBV14; D is possibly TRBD1 (6 bases). Source material: PBMCs or T cells enriched from blood (not recorded which). CDR3 in DNA: TGTGCCAGCAGCCAAACCCGTTGGGCAGGGGAATACGAGCAGTACTTC. Protein: CASSQTRWAGEYEQYF. Variable domain in full (rest from reference TRBV14 and TRBJ2-7): EAGVTQFPSHSVIEKGQTVTLRCDPISGHDNLYWYRRVMGKEIKFLLHFVKESKQDESGMPNNRFLAERTGGTYSTLKVQPAELEDSGVYFCASSQTRWAGEYEQYFGPGTRLTVT.